What follows describes a single T cell receptor (beta chain). Its cognate antigen has yet to be identified. One base away there is no much larger clone; base qualities are not given. TCRbeta CDR3 regions were amplified from genomic DNA using the immunoSEQ Assay, a bias-controlled multiplex PCR. In the original analysis: Within the assay, amplification of reference gene primers was used to estimate how many nucleated cells each sample contained. To quantify the absolute abundance of each unique TCRbeta CDR3 rearrangement, sequence reads were collapsed and filtered. Productive Simpson clonality was computed per sample as the square root of Simpson's diversity index over productive rearrangements. In TCRdb, the immuneACCESS table is reduced to in-frame sequences with V and J assigned. These tables do not hold every clone; where another copy was compared, an unresolved V gene accounts for under half, and the others remain unexplained. That table gives V, J and clone size, and the DNA gave D and trimming. For this sample there are just under 150,000 clones; 84% appear just once. The ten largest clones represent roughly 4.5% of the sample.

This record comes from a study of blood T cell repertoires in COVID-19 (dated by TCRdb to the early 2020s). In the study overall: Samples covering the acute and convalescent phases of COVID-19 were provided by collaborators in the United States, Italy and Spain. The material from the prospective study consisted of cDNA or gDNA derived from T cells, B-cell-depleted T cells, or PBMCs. Subjects who had been exposed to COVID-19, were actively infected with it, or had recovered from it provided the deeply sampled blood TCRbeta repertoires that made up the dataset. A de-identified subject ID, COVID-19 status, age in years and sex were almost always included in the sample metadata. The repertoires were released in a freely available public database intended as a resource for research on the immune response to SARS-CoV-2. Where available, HLA class I and class II types were taken from metadata supplied by the sample provider and were not determined by assay-based typing. The samples were drawn from two sources: the first 160 participants of the ongoing ImmuneRACE study, and some 1,300 subjects contributed by 6 global collaborators.

V trim: 5 bases; J trim: 7 bases; unmatched bases: 8. The CDR3 contains 14 residues, cysteine and phenylalanine counted. Just the 42-base CDR3 DNA is kept, in frame starting at base 1. The germline V gene provides CDR1 ENHRY and CDR2 SYGVKD. The collaborating institutions used their own protocols to collect whole blood in K2EDTA tubes. For TCRbeta analysis, collaborator samples were shipped as frozen whole blood, as isolated PBMCs, or as DNA extracted from either sample type. Beyond this particular receptor, the publication reports: The quantity of clinical and demographic metadata differed by source and by participant and was supplied without curation.

This TCR came from a human donor in a cohort sampled during active COVID-19. The rearrangement combines TRBV10-3 with TRBJ1-1, with 9 bases in between that match TRBD1. The sample was peripheral blood. CDR3 reads: CAISPGQGVFEAFF. The nucleotides read TGTGCCATCAGTCCGGGACAGGGAGTTTTTGAAGCTTTCTTT.